This T cell receptor (beta chain) was sequenced in a study of CD8 T cells in Susac syndrome. General study results and limits: In its TCR sequencing and HLA analysis, the study acknowledged that the number of individuals was relatively small.

A word on this clonotype: Its antigen is unknown.

The CDR3 has 16 amino acids. Trimming removed 6 bases from V and 0 bases from J, with 14 bases in between. Germline CDR1 reads MDHEN; CDR2 reads SYDVKM. Random hexamers primed reverse transcription of about 0.5 to 1 ug RNA. TCRdb redid the calling of the immunoSEQ multiplex PCR reads with MiXCR, one entry per CDR3 protein. The table lists roughly 130,000 distinct CDR3 sequences, roughly 95% of them singletons. The sequence was obtained from a human donor with multiple sclerosis. The sequenced sample was CD4+ T cells from PBMCs. The V gene is TRBV28, the J gene TRBJ1-4, with TRBD1 as a possible D gene (5 bases). CDR3: CASSPAGGATNEKLFF. DNA for the CDR3: TGTGCCAGCAGCCCCGCCGGGGGAGCAACTAATGAAAAACTGTTTTTT.